The rows below give T cell receptor beta chains drawn from one sample of a study of blood T cell repertoires in COVID-19. Clones were read by immunoSEQ multiplex PCR, and TCRdb kept only the in-frame ones, dropping some. The table includes around 440,000 clones, 88% detected once. Sequencing input: peripheral blood. These TCRs come from a woman aged 50 to 65 with COVID-19, enrolled during active disease. Both conserved end residues are part of each CDR3. D genes are given only for firm matches. Size values are once, few and many counts, or a class for expanded clones, and some rows have none.

. | . | TRBJ2-2 | 17 | TRBV9 | TGTGCCAGCAGCCCTCACGGCGGGGGCGCCGACACCGGGGAGCTGTTTTTT | CASSPHGGGADTGELFF
once | TRBD1 | TRBJ1-2 | 16 | TRBV11-2 | TGTGCCAGCAGGCCCACAGGGGCCCGTGCTAACTATGGCTACACCTTC | CASRPTGARANYGYTF
. | . | TRBJ1-2 | 16 | TRBV21-1 | TGTGCCAGCAGCAAAGCGGGACAGGGGATTAACTATGGCTACACCTTC | CASSKAGQGINYGYTF
. | . | TRBJ2-3 | 14 | TRBV3-1/TRBV3-2 | TGTGCCAGCAGCCCTGGGGACTTCACAGATACGCAGTATTTT | CASSPGDFTDTQYF
. | . | TRBJ2-3 | 12 | TRBV21-1 | TGTGCCAGCAGCACTTGCACAGATACGCAGTATTTT | CASSTCTDTQYF
. | TRBD1 | TRBJ2-2 | 15 | TRBV27 | TGTGCCAGCAGTACCGGGACAGGGACGCCCGGGGAGCTGTTTTTT | CASSTGTGTPGELFF
. | TRBD1 | TRBJ2-2 | 15 | TRBV7-3 | TGTGCCAGCAGCGCAGCCGGGACAGGGGGCGGGGAGCTGTTTTTT | CASSAAGTGGGELFF
. | TRBD2 | TRBJ2-3 | 17 | TRBV7-9 | TGTGCCAGCAGCCCGAGACTAGCGGGGGGGAACACAGATACGCAGTATTTT | CASSPRLAGGNTDTQYF
. | . | TRBJ1-1 | 17 | TRBV5-1 | TGCGCCAGCAGCTTAAGGAAGCTTGAGTCAGGGGTGATGGTAGCTTTCTTT | CASSLRKLESGVMVAFF
. | TRBD1 | TRBJ2-7 | 15 | TRBV19 | TGTGCCAGTAGTTCCCCGTGGACAGGGGCTTACGAGCAGTACTTC | CASSSPWTGAYEQYF
. | TRBD1 | TRBJ2-3 | 14 | TRBV5-4 | TGTGCCAGCAGCCCCAGGGGGCCCACAGATACGCAGTATTTT | CASSPRGPTDTQYF
. | . | TRBJ2-3 | 16 | TRBV6-5 | TGTGCCAGCAGTTACTCCCTTAGCATTGGCACAGATACGCAGTATTTT | CASSYSLSIGTDTQYF
. | . | TRBJ2-3 | 15 | TRBV28 | TGTGCCAGCAGTTTACAGGGGGGAGGCACAGATACGCAGTATTTT | CASSLQGGGTDTQYF
. | . | TRBJ1-1 | 14 | TRBV27 | TGTGCCAGCAGTTTAAGAGGACAGTACACTGAAGCTTTCTTT | CASSLRGQYTEAFF
. | TRBD1 | TRBJ1-1 | 15 | TRBV6-5 | TGTGCCACCAAACCCGGGACAGATCAGAACACTGAAGCTTTCTTT | CATKPGTDQNTEAFF
. | . | TRBJ1-1 | 14 | TRBV6-5 | TGTGCCAGCAGACTCGAGATCATGAACACTGAAGCTTTCTTT | CASRLEIMNTEAFF
. | TRBD2 | TRBJ2-2 | 16 | TRBV5-1 | TGCGCCAGCAGCAATCAGCGGGGGGGCAATGGCGGGGAGCTGTTTTTT | CASSNQRGGNGGELFF
. | TRBD1 | TRBJ1-1 | 14 | TRBV7-9 | TGTGCCAGCAGCTTAGTACCAGGGGGCACTGAAGCTTTCTTT | CASSLVPGGTEAFF
. | . | TRBJ2-6 | 22 | TRBV21-1 | TGTGCCAGCAGCAAAGCAGAAAGAACGCGGGGGCGGGTGTTCTCTGGGGCCAACGTCCTGACTTTC | CASSKAERTRGRVFSGANVLTF
. | . | TRBJ1-1 | 15 | TRBV2 | TGTGCCAGCAGTCGGCGGGGGGTTGAGAACACTGAAGCTTTCTTT | CASSRRGVENTEAFF
. | TRBD1 | TRBJ2-7 | 14 | TRBV9 | TGTGCCAGCAGCGTGGGGACAGGGCGGTACGAGCAGTACTTC | CASSVGTGRYEQYF
. | . | TRBJ1-5 | 14 | TRBV6-2/TRBV6-3 | TGTGCCAGCAGTTATTTCGACAGGAATCAGCCCCAGCATTTT | CASSYFDRNQPQHF
. | . | TRBJ2-3 | 12 | TRBV11-2 | TGTGCCAGCAGCCTTACGGGAGATACGCAGTATTTT | CASSLTGDTQYF
. | . | TRBJ1-1 | 15 | TRBV5-1 | TGCGCCAGCAGCTTGAGTGGTGGCAGGAACACTGAAGCTTTCTTT | CASSLSGGRNTEAFF
. | TRBD2 | TRBJ2-5 | 17 | TRBV9 | TGTGCCAGCAGCGTAGCAGGGGCTAGCGGGGGGAAGGAGACCCAGTACTTC | CASSVAGASGGKETQYF
. | . | TRBJ1-3 | 15 | TRBV19 | TGTGCCAGTAGTATAAGGGGTAGCTCTGGAAACACCATATATTTT | CASSIRGSSGNTIYF
. | . | TRBJ1-2 | 13 | TRBV18 | TGTGCCAGCTCAAATTTCAGCGTTTATGGCTACACCTTC | CASSNFSVYGYTF
. | . | TRBJ1-1 | 13 | TRBV12-3/TRBV12-4 | TGTGCCAGCAGTCCCCCGGCGGTCACTGAAGCTTTCTTT | CASSPPAVTEAFF
. | . | TRBJ2-6 | 17 | TRBV5-4 | TGTGCCAGCAGCCCTCATTACGGACAGACTGGGGCCAACGTCCTGACTTTC | CASSPHYGQTGANVLTF
few | TRBD1 | TRBJ2-2 | 13 | TRBV29-1 | TGCAGCGTTGATACAGGGGGCACCGGGGAGCTGTTTTTT | CSVDTGGTGELFF
. | . | TRBJ1-1 | 14 | TRBV6-4 | TGTGCCAGCAGGGCGGGAGACAGGCCCACTGAAGCTTTCTTT | CASRAGDRPTEAFF
. | . | TRBJ2-3 | 14 | TRBV7-9 | TGTGCCAGCAGCATATCGCCTAGGGGAGATACGCAGTATTTT | CASSISPRGDTQYF
. | . | TRBJ1-2 | 15 | TRBV18 | TGTGCCAGCTCACCGGGTGCAGGGACTAACTATGGCTACACCTTC | CASSPGAGTNYGYTF
. | . | TRBJ1-5 | 13 | TRBV27 | TGTGCCAGCAGTTTAGGGGGCGGACAGCCCCAGCATTTT | CASSLGGGQPQHF
. | . | TRBJ1-5 | 14 | TRBV28 | TGTGCCAGCAGTTCCCTCACTATCTACCAGCCCCAGCATTTT | CASSSLTIYQPQHF
. | TRBD1 | TRBJ1-2 | 17 | TRBV24-1 | TGTGCCACCAGTGATTCCGGGACAGGTCGGGGGAGGTATGGCTACACCTTC | CATSDSGTGRGRYGYTF
. | . | TRBJ2-1 | 13 | TRBV7-2 | TGTGCCAGCAGCTCAGAGGCTCAGGGCCTGCAGTTCTTC | CASSSEAQGLQFF
. | TRBD1 | TRBJ2-6 | 18 | TRBV4-1 | TGCGCCAGCAGCCAAGAGAGGACAGGGAGGTCTGGGGCCAACGTCCTGACTTTC | CASSQERTGRSGANVLTF
. | . | TRBJ1-6 | 16 | TRBV11-2 | TGTGCCAGCAGCCTTATGCGGGCCCCCGGGGATTCACCCCTCCACTTT | CASSLMRAPGDSPLHF
. | TRBD2 | TRBJ2-5 | 15 | TRBV27 | TGTGCCAGCAGTTTATTAGGCGGGGGGCAAGAGACCCAGTACTTC | CASSLLGGGQETQYF
. | . | TRBJ1-1 | 17 | TRBV3-1/TRBV3-2 | TGTGCCAGCAGCCGCCGTCGGGCAGGGGAAGCGAACACTGAAGCTTTCTTT | CASSRRRAGEANTEAFF
. | . | TRBJ1-1 | 13 | TRBV5-1 | TGCGCCAGCAGCCCCCCAGCGGGCACTGAAGCTTTCTTT | CASSPPAGTEAFF
once | TRBD1 | TRBJ2-7 | 12 | TRBV2 | TGTGCCAGCAAGCGGACAGGGCGCGAGCAGTACTTC | CASKRTGREQYF
. | TRBD1 | TRBJ1-4 | 13 | TRBV18 | TGTGCCAGCACAGGGGGCTTTAATGAAAAACTGTTTTTT | CASTGGFNEKLFF
. | . | TRBJ1-1 | 14 | TRBV30 | TGTGCCTGGACCCACGGTGGGAATCGGGGTGAAGCTTTCTTT | CAWTHGGNRGEAFF
. | TRBD1 | TRBJ1-4 | 16 | TRBV5-1 | TGCGCCAGCAGCTTGGGAGGGACAGGGTATGGTGAAAAACTGTTTTTT | CASSLGGTGYGEKLFF
once | . | TRBJ1-2 | 14 | TRBV18 | TGTGCCAGCTCACCAGGGGGCCTGATCTATGGCTACACCTTC | CASSPGGLIYGYTF
. | . | TRBJ2-3 | 15 | TRBV7-6 | TGTGCCAGCAGCTTACTGGGGGGGGCAACAGATACGCAGTATTTT | CASSLLGGATDTQYF